The rows below give T cell receptor beta chains drawn from one sample of a study of somatic mutations in cytotoxic T cells in rheumatoid arthritis. Sequenced by immunoSEQ multiplex PCR; TCRdb stores in-frame clones only, minus some. Of fewer than 25,000 clones listed, roughly 80% are singletons. Sequenced input: CD8+ T cells sorted from blood. These receptors originate from a woman between 50 and 59 years old in good health. Both conserved end residues are part of each CDR3. Each record gives: V gene, J gene, CDR3 protein.

TRBV30	TRBJ1-5	CAWNVGEPNQPQHF
TRBV4-3	TRBJ1-6	CASSQDRGEYNSPLHF
TRBV6-6	TRBJ2-7	CASSPDRDEQYF
TRBV9	TRBJ2-5	CASSVGYSGGPQETQYF
TRBV28	TRBJ2-7	CASSALGSGYEQYF
TRBV14	TRBJ1-5	CASSHLTGRYSNQPQHF
TRBV6-4	TRBJ2-1	CASSDVGGLAPNEQFF
TRBV5-1	TRBJ2-7	CASSPTGGESYEQYF
TRBV4-1	TRBJ1-1	CASTLYKGKATEAFF
TRBV28	TRBJ2-2	CASSFPGTGVTGELFF
TRBV11-3	TRBJ2-3	CASSLVGSDTQYF
TRBV9	TRBJ1-3	CASSVVGVGNTIYF
TRBV13	TRBJ2-1	CASSPRRAAYNEQFF
TRBV27	TRBJ1-6	CASSSIDRGNSPLHF
TRBV9	TRBJ2-1	CASSASGINNEQFF
TRBV10-3	TRBJ2-7	CATGGTSPIEQYF
TRBV28	TRBJ2-7	CASRGTGGYEQYF
TRBV28	TRBJ2-2	CASSFRLTGELFF
TRBV5-4	TRBJ2-1	CASSLALIGQGSDEQFF
TRBV4-3	TRBJ2-1	CASSPRGGGYNEQFF
TRBV15	TRBJ1-5	CATSRVGQGSNQPQHF
TRBV15	TRBJ1-6	CATSREGSRASEFGSPLHF
TRBV5-5	TRBJ1-4	CASSLWGDEKLFF
TRBV9	TRBJ2-7	CASSEGGIRGHEQYF
TRBV9	TRBJ2-2	CASSVENTGELFF
TRBV5-6	TRBJ1-1	CASRAEANTEAFF
TRBV28	TRBJ1-5	CASSLRRTTNQPQHF
TRBV6-5	.	CASSYSPAPIYEQYF